What follows are 23 T cell receptor beta chains derived from one specimen sequenced in a study of cytomegalovirus exposure and HLA in healthy donors. Generated by immunoSEQ multiplex PCR, the TCRdb table keeps only in-frame clones and is missing some. Here the sample spans some 64,000 clones, around 96% being singletons. Specimen: PBMCs. The receptors originated from a young woman in good health and CMV-seronegative.

The gene calls are TRBV5-6 and TRBJ2-5, with 11 bases that match TRBD2. Germline V gives CDR1 SGHDT, CDR2 YYEEEE. Unmatched junction bases numbered 5, after V lost 0 bases and J lost 4 bases. The CDR3 runs to 16 residues. The DNA for the CDR3 is TGTGCCAGCAGCTTGGTGGTAGCGGGAGGGGTAGAGACCCAGTACTTC. It encodes CASSLVVAGGVETQYF.

The J gene is TRBJ2-3, the V gene TRBV7-2; no clear D. V was trimmed by 1 base and J by 3 bases, leaving 20 bases between them. Germline-derived CDR1 and CDR2 are SGHTA and FQGNSA. This CDR3 is 18 amino acids long. CDR3 nucleotides: TGTGCCAGCAGCTTAGGACCCTACCGGAACCCGAGGACAGATACGCAGTATTTT. Translation: CASSLGPYRNPRTDTQYF.

The V and J genes are TRBV7-9 and TRBJ2-6, with 11 bases that match TRBD1. CDR1 and CDR2 (germline): SEHNR, FQNEAQ (reference sequence). V shed 5 bases, J shed 1 base, and the junction held 10 bases outside the gene matches. CDR3 length equals 19 residues. The CDR3, as DNA: TGTGCCAGCAGCGGACAGGGGGCGAGTTTTTGGTCTGGGGCCAACGTCCTGACTTTC. Translation: CASSGQGASFWSGANVLTF.

The chain joins TRBV11-2 to TRBJ2-7, with TRBD1 matching 8 bases. The CDR3 contains 14 residues. V shed 5 bases, J shed 6 bases, and the junction held 9 bases outside the gene matches. Germline CDR1 reads SGHAT; CDR2 reads FQNNGV. The CDR3 reads CASSPGRGHGEQYF. In DNA, the CDR3 is TGTGCCAGCAGCCCAGGCAGGGGGCACGGCGAGCAGTACTTC.

The rearrangement uses TRBV9 and TRBJ1-1; tentatively, D is TRBD1 (5 bases). Trimming pared 3 bases from V and 0 bases from J, leaving 12 bases between. The CDR3 runs to 15 residues. CDR1 and CDR2 from the germline V gene are SGDLS and YYNGEE. CDR3 nucleotide sequence: TGTGCCAGCAGCGCCCGGGGGACTTTGAACACTGAAGCTTTCTTT. It translates to CASSARGTLNTEAFF.

The chain combines TRBV28 with TRBJ1-2; TRBD1 aligns across 10 bases. The CDR3 contains 15 residues. In germline, CDR1 is MDHEN, CDR2 SYDVKM. J lost 7 bases, V lost 0 bases, and 5 bases had no gene match. The CDR3 DNA reads as TGTGCCAGCAGTTTATGGGGGACAGGGGAGGGTGGCTACACCTTC. Its protein product is CASSLWGTGEGGYTF.

Here the CDR3 reads CAWTLWGGVLGNEQFF. The CDR3, as DNA: TGTGCCTGGACCCTCTGGGGGGGGGTCCTTGGCAATGAGCAGTTCTTC. The chain uses TRBV30 and TRBJ2-1; 7 positions match TRBD2. The V segment lost 4 bases and the J segment 6 bases; nucleotides outside the gene matches: 15. The CDR3 is made up of 16 amino acids. Germline CDR1 reads GTSNPN; CDR2 reads SVGIG (reference sequence). Using reference TRBV30 and TRBJ2-1 for the parts outside the CDR3, the full variable domain is SQTIHQWPATLVQPVGSPLSLECTVEGTSNPNLYWYRQAAGRGLQLLFYSVGIGQISSEVPQNLSASRPQDRQFILSSKKLLLSDSGFYLCAWTLWGGVLGNEQFFGPGTRLTVL.

V usage is TRBV10-3 and J usage is TRBJ2-7; 8 bases agree with TRBD1. Germline loops: CDR1 ENHRY, CDR2 SYGVKD. V was pared by 4 bases and J by 3 bases, with 2 bases of the junction left unmatched. This CDR3 has 13 amino acids. CDR3 sequence reads: CAISGTGHYEQYF. The CDR3 nucleotides are TGTGCCATCAGTGGGACAGGGCACTACGAGCAGTACTTC.

The chain uses TRBV5-1 and TRBJ2-1; 10 bases match TRBD2. Germline assignment: CDR1 SGHRS and CDR2 YFSETQ. The CDR3 loop spans 14 amino acids. Germline trimming cut 6 bases from V and 2 bases from J; bases unmatched to any gene: 2. CDR3 loop: CASTLAGAYNEQFF. CDR3 sequence (DNA): TGCGCCAGCACCCTAGCGGGGGCCTACAATGAGCAGTTCTTC.

Here the CDR3 reads CASTPPSGAPYEQYF. Written as DNA, the CDR3 is TGTGCCAGCACCCCGCCCTCAGGGGCCCCCTACGAGCAGTACTTC. The genes are TRBV7-3 and TRBJ2-7, with a possible D match to TRBD1 (6 bases). The CDR3 totals 15 residues. V was shortened by 7 bases and J by 2 bases, with 18 bases between the two germline ends. Germline loops: CDR1 SGHTA, CDR2 FQGTGA. The full variable domain, with the rest looked up from reference TRBV7-3 and TRBJ2-7, is GAGVSQTPSNKVTEKGKYVELRCDPISGHTALYWYRQSLGQGPEFLIYFQGTGAADDSGLPNDRFFAVRPEGSVSTLKIQRTERGDSAVYLCASTPPSGAPYEQYFGPGTRLTVT.

The chain links TRBV15 to TRBJ2-7; 8 nucleotides match TRBD1. Losses at the gene ends were 4 bases for V and 2 bases for J; bases not matched to a gene: 4. The CDR3 sequence is 14 residues long. The V gene's germline CDR1 is LNHNV and CDR2 YYDKDF (reference sequence). CDR3 sequence: CATSNGQGAYEQYF. The CDR3 DNA is TGTGCCACCAGCAACGGACAGGGTGCCTACGAGCAGTACTTC.

The V and J genes are TRBV5-1 and TRBJ1-1; D not resolved. The germline gives CDR1 SGHRS, CDR2 YFSETQ. The CDR3 is 13 amino acids. The V and J ends lost 4 bases and 0 bases respectively, with 7 bases between them. DNA of the CDR3: TGCGCCAGCAGCCCAATCCTGAACACTGAAGCTTTCTTT. Amino acids: CASSPILNTEAFF.

The V gene is TRBV5-1, the J gene TRBJ2-1; 8 positions match TRBD2. Per germline, CDR1 SGHRS and CDR2 YFSETQ. J lost 7 bases, V lost 4 bases, and 10 bases had no gene match. The CDR3 length is 15 residues. The CDR3 nucleotides read TGCGCCAGCAGCGCCCCTAGCGGGTTGTTGAATGAGCAGTTCTTC. It codes for CASSAPSGLLNEQFF. Together with reference TRBV5-1 and TRBJ2-1, the CDR3 gives the full variable domain: KAGVTQTPRYLIKTRGQQVTLSCSPISGHRSVSWYQQTPGQGLQFLFEYFSETQRNKGNFPGRFSGRQFSNSRSEMNVSTLELGDSALYLCASSAPSGLLNEQFFGPGTRLTVL.

The chain employs TRBV5-4 and TRBJ1-1, with 9 bases fitting TRBD1. Germline assignment: CDR1 SGHNT and CDR2 YYREEE (reference sequence). Germline trimming cut 4 bases from V and 2 bases from J; bases unmatched to any gene: 6. The CDR3 is 15 amino acids. The CDR3 sequence is CASSPRQGVNTEAFF. The DNA of the CDR3 is TGTGCCAGCAGCCCGCGACAGGGGGTCAACACTGAAGCTTTCTTT.

The gene calls are TRBV7-7 and TRBJ2-2, with D possibly being TRBD2 (5 bases). V lost 5 bases and J lost 7, with 14 bases in between. Germline assignment: CDR1 SSHAT and CDR2 FNYEAQ (reference sequence). This CDR3 spans 14 amino acids. The CDR3 bases are TGTGCCAGCAGCAAAAACAGCGGCGGCGGGGAGCTGTTTTTT. It is translated as CASSKNSGGGELFF.

There are a few counts of this clone. The CDR3, as DNA: TGTGCCAGCAGTTTCGGGGGAGCAGTGGGGTATGGCTACACCTTC. Translated: CASSFGGAVGYGYTF. J is TRBJ1-2 and V is TRBV27; D possibly corresponds to TRBD1 (5 bases). Germline values: CDR1 MNHEY, CDR2 SMNVEV (reference sequence). The length of the CDR3 is 15 residues. Deletions cut 3 bases from V and 5 bases from J, with 16 bases between.

The chain has TRBV28 and TRBJ2-3; 8 bases fit TRBD2. The germline V gene encodes CDR1 MDHEN and CDR2 SYDVKM. This CDR3 region has 18 residues. The junction had 9 bases not matched to a gene; V was cut back by 1 base and J by 0 bases. Written as DNA, the CDR3 is TGTGCCAGCAGTTTATTCCGGGGGGGGTTTTCTAGCACAGATACGCAGTATTTT. As protein: CASSLFRGGFSSTDTQYF.

V and J are TRBV28 and TRBJ2-3, with a weak D call TRBD1 (5 bases). The CDR3 extends over 18 amino acids. V was pared by 10 bases and J by 0 bases, with 26 bases between. CDR1 is MDHEN and CDR2 is SYDVKM in the germline V gene. The CDR3 sequence is CATAPSVLGPASTDTQYF. The CDR3 coding sequence is TGTGCCACCGCCCCCTCGGTTTTGGGGCCTGCTAGCACAGATACGCAGTATTTT.

The chain joins TRBV11-2 to TRBJ2-1; D is ambiguous. CDR3 size: 11 residues. Per the germline V gene, CDR1 is SGHAT and CDR2 is FQNNGV. Trimming took off 6 bases at V and 8 bases at J, with 8 bases between the two ends. CDR3 in amino acids: CASREDYEQFF. DNA for the CDR3: TGTGCCAGCAGGGAAGACTATGAGCAGTTCTTC.

The chain is built from TRBV18 and TRBJ2-1, with a weak D call TRBD1 (7 bases). This CDR3 comprises 18 residues. Germline loops: CDR1 KGHSH, CDR2 LQKENI. The germline V and J ends were trimmed by 4 bases and 0 bases, with 19 bases remaining between them. The CDR3 bases are TGTGCCAGCTCACGGTATCCGGGGGACAGCGGCTCCTACAATGAGCAGTTCTTC. Protein sequence: CASSRYPGDSGSYNEQFF.

V usage is TRBV30 and J usage is TRBJ2-5; 12 bases are shared with TRBD1. Per germline, CDR1 GTSNPN and CDR2 SVGIG (reference sequence). This CDR3 contains 14 residues. V gave up 8 bases and J gave up 4 bases; unmatched junction bases: 8. CDR3 in DNA: TGTGCCACCCCAGGGACAGGGGGCGGAGAGACCCAGTACTTC. Translated, it gives CATPGTGGGETQYF.

This clone has just a few counts. This chain joins TRBV15 and TRBJ2-7; no firm D call. With 3 bases removed from V and 0 bases from J, the gap between germline ends came to 9 bases. Germline V gene lookup returns CDR1 LNHNV and CDR2 YYDKDF (reference sequence). CDR3 length equals 14 residues. DNA for the CDR3: TGTGCCACCAGCAGTGGAGTCCTCTCCTACGAGCAGTACTTC. The encoded protein is CATSSGVLSYEQYF.

The chain employs TRBV11-2 and TRBJ2-4, with TRBD1 as a possible D gene (6 bases). The CDR3 consists of 17 residues. CDR1 and CDR2 from the germline V gene are SGHAT and FQNNGV. The V and J ends lost 5 bases and 0 bases respectively, with 17 bases between them. CDR3 bases: TGTGCCAGCAGCGCAACAACCGGGACACTAGCCAAAAACATTCAGTACTTC. It is translated as CASSATTGTLAKNIQYF.